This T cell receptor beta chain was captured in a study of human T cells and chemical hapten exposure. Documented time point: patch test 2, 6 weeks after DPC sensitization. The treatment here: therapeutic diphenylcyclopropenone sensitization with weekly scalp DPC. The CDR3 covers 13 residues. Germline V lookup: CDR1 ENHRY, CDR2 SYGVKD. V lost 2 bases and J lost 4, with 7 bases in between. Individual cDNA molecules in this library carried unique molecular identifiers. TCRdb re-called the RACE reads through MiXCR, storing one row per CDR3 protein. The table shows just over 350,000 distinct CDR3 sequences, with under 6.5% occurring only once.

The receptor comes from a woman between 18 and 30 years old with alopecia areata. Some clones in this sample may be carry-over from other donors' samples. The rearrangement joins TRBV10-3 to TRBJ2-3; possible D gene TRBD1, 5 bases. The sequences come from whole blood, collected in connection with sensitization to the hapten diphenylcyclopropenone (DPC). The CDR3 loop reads CAISEARADTQYF. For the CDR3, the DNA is TGTGCCATCAGTGAGGCCAGGGCAGATACGCAGTATTTT.